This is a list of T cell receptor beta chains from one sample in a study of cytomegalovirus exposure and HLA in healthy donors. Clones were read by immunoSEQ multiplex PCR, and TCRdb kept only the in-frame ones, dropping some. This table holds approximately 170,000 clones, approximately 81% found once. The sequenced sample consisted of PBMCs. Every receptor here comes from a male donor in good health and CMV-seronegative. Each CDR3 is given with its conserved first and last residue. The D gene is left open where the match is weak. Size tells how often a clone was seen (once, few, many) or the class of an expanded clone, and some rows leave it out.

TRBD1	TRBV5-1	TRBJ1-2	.	TGCGCCAGCAGCTTGGCGACAGGGAACTATGGCTACACCTTC	CASSLATGNYGYTF
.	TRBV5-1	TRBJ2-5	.	TGCGCCAGCAGTTTGTCCCTAGCGTTTCCCGACCTTCGAAAGACCCAGTACTTC	CASSLSLAFPDLRKTQYF
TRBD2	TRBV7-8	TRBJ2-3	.	TGTGCCAGCAGCCCGGGACTAGCGGGAGTCGGGTCGGGCACAGATACGCAGTATTTT	CASSPGLAGVGSGTDTQYF
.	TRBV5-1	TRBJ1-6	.	TGCGCCAGCAGCTTGTCCAGGGTCGACTCACCCCTCCACTTT	CASSLSRVDSPLHF
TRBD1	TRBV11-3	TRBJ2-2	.	TGTGCCAGCAGCTTAGAAGGGGGCCCCGGGGAGCTGTTTTTT	CASSLEGGPGELFF
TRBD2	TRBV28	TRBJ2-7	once	TGTGCCAGCAGTGCGACTAGCGGGTCCTACGAGCAGTACTTC	CASSATSGSYEQYF
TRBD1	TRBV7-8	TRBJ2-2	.	TGTGCCAGCAGCCAGGGACAGGGGGCTATCGGGGAGCTGTTTTTT	CASSQGQGAIGELFF
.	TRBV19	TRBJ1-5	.	TGTGCCAGCATAACCGACAGCACCAGCAATCAGCCCCAGCATTTT	CASITDSTSNQPQHF
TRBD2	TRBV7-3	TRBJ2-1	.	TGTGCCAGCAGCCCCCGCCAATTTGCGGGAGTGGGAAATGAGCAGTTCTTC	CASSPRQFAGVGNEQFF
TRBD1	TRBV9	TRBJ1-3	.	TGTGCCAGCAGCGGCCGGGACAGGGGCTCTGGAAACACCATATATTTT	CASSGRDRGSGNTIYF
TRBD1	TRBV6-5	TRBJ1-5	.	TGTGCCAGCAGTCCGACAGACAGGGGGAATCAGCCCCAGCATTTT	CASSPTDRGNQPQHF
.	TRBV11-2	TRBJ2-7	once	TGTGCCAGCAGCTTAGAGGGTGGAGGCTACTACGAGCAGTACTTC	CASSLEGGGYYEQYF
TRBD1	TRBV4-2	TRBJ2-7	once	TGTGCCAGCAGCCAAGATTCAGGACAGGGGGCTTACGAGCAGTACTTC	CASSQDSGQGAYEQYF